Following are 7 T cell receptor beta chains from one sample sequenced in a study of CD8+ T cells in alopecia areata. Extraction and reverse transcription of RNA yielded cDNA as the sequencing template. Using immunoSEQ multiplex PCR, the repertoire was profiled, and TCRdb retains in-frame clones only, with some absent. The profile shows over 150,000 clones, approximately 53% of them singletons. Sequencing input: CD8+ T cells sorted from blood. These receptor sequences come from a human donor in good health.

The chain combines TRBV7-9 with TRBJ1-1; D unresolved. Looked up from germline, CDR1 is SEHNR and CDR2 is FQNEAQ (reference sequence). The V and J ends lost 2 bases and 4 bases respectively, with 14 bases between them. The CDR3 loop spans 15 amino acids. The CDR3 DNA reads as TGTGCCAGCAGCTTAATAGCCTCGGGGAGCACTGAAGCTTTCTTT. It codes for CASSLIASGSTEAFF.

This clone has more than one count but fewer than ten. The chain links TRBV5-1 to TRBJ2-7; 7 positions match TRBD1. V lost 3 bases, J lost 2 bases, and 5 bases stayed unmatched. This CDR3 is 14 amino acids long. Per the germline V gene, CDR1 is SGHRS and CDR2 is YFSETQ. The CDR3 nucleotides are TGCGCCAGCAGCTGGGGGACAGCAACCTACGAGCAGTACTTC. Its translation is CASSWGTATYEQYF.

This clone turned up a few times. This chain links TRBV19 with TRBJ2-5, with 11 bases that match TRBD2. Germline lookup yields CDR1 LNHDA and CDR2 SQIVND (reference sequence). This CDR3 region has 15 residues. V lost 8 bases to trimming and J lost 2 bases; unmatched junction nucleotides: 7. The CDR3 nucleotides read TGTGCCAGTTCCTTTACTAGCGGGGGACAAGAGACCCAGTACTTC. Protein sequence: CASSFTSGGQETQYF.

The V and J genes are TRBV2 and TRBJ2-7; 9 positions match TRBD2. The CDR3 runs to 16 residues. Per germline, CDR1 SNHLY and CDR2 FYNNEI. With V trimmed by 1 base and J by 2 bases, 6 bases remained unmatched. The CDR3 sequence is CASSEGGGAFAYEQYF. The CDR3 nucleotides read TGTGCCAGCAGTGAAGGCGGGGGGGCTTTCGCCTACGAGCAGTACTTC.

The chain joins TRBV4-1 to TRBJ1-2; 10 bases fit TRBD1. V lost 2 bases, J lost 5 bases, and 11 bases stayed unmatched. This CDR3 spans 17 amino acids. Germline assignment: CDR1 MGHRA and CDR2 YSYEKL. DNA for the CDR3: TGCGCCAGCAGCCAAACCGTTCAAGTGGACAGGGGGTATGGCTACACCTTC. Translated: CASSQTVQVDRGYGYTF.

This clone came up once. The genes are TRBV27 and TRBJ1-2, with a weak D call TRBD1 (6 bases). The CDR3 runs 16 residues. Trimming stripped 6 bases from V and 8 bases from J, with 25 bases between. Germline assignment: CDR1 MNHEY and CDR2 SMNVEV (reference sequence). This CDR3 is CASSSRVRRGGKGYTF. The DNA of the CDR3 is TGTGCCAGCAGCTCAAGGGTGCGCAGGGGAGGGAAGGGCTACACCTTC.

Here the CDR3 reads CSVETGMNTEAFF. The CDR3 DNA reads as TGCAGCGTCGAGACGGGGATGAACACTGAAGCTTTCTTT. This sequence joins TRBV29-1 and TRBJ1-1; D remains ambiguous. V lost 6 bases to trimming and J lost 0 bases, with 11 bases between them. Per germline, CDR1 SQVTM and CDR2 ANQGSEA. This CDR3 has 13 residues.